These 8 T cell receptor beta chains originate from one sample sequenced in a study of Ad26.COV2.S vaccination and SARS-CoV-2 variants. Specified treatment: about 20 received Ad26.COV2.S at low or high dose, single or two shots; roughly 5 received placebo; per-sample allocation not given. Samples analyzed were those drawn on day 63 after the first vaccine or placebo injection. Libraries were prepared by immunoSEQ multiplex PCR; TCRdb keeps only in-frame clonotypes and omits some of them. This sample has under 600,000 clones, with roughly 87% found just once. The sequencing used peripheral blood, collected in a trial of Ad26.COV2.S vaccine versus placebo. The receptors shown here come from a person between 18 and 65 years old who received the Ad26.COV2.S COVID-19 vaccine or a placebo.

To note about this clone: A read error is likely, as this CDR3 ends without the conserved phenylalanine or tryptophan. It is unclear where the CDR3 begins or ends on the DNA, so no DNA is shown, and the CDR3 is as TCRdb lists it. CDR3 region: CASSPSGGQGLYFG. The chain recombines TRBV18 with TRBJ1-3; the table's D gene call, TRBD1, was not cross checked with the DNA. The CDR3 is made up of 14 amino acids, end residues included. Germline-derived CDR1 and CDR2 are KGHSH and LQKENI.

V and J are TRBV9 and TRBJ2-2; 7 bases agree with TRBD1. CDR3 length: 17 residues. Per germline, CDR1 SGDLS and CDR2 YYNGEE. V was pared by 1 base and J by 1 base, with 7 bases of the junction left unmatched. CDR3 region: CASSVSQGVWNTGELFF. CDR3 nucleotides: TGTGCCAGCAGCGTATCCCAGGGGGTGTGGAACACCGGGGAGCTGTTTTTT.

This clone came up once. The rearrangement uses TRBV21-1 and TRBJ2-7. TRBV21-1 is classified as a pseudogene. This CDR3 is 17 amino acids long. The chain's CDR3 is CASSKASRGPPSYEQYF. In DNA form, the CDR3 reads TGTGCCAGCAGCAAAGCGTCTCGGGGCCCGCCGTCCTACGAGCAGTACTTC.

As regards this clone: Other nucleotide sequences in the sample specify the same CDR3. The V and J genes are TRBV11-2 and TRBJ2-7, with 8 positions matching TRBD2. After removal of 5 bases from V and 0 bases from J, the junction contained 6 bases not matched to a gene. This CDR3 contains 15 residues. Germline V gene lookup returns CDR1 SGHAT and CDR2 FQNNGV. The CDR3 sequence is CASSLTGTSSYEQYF. CDR3 nucleotides: TGTGCCAGCAGCCTAACCGGGACTAGCTCCTACGAGCAGTACTTC. Full variable domain (outside the CDR3, taken from reference TRBV11-2 and TRBJ2-7): EAGVAQSPRYKIIEKRQSVAFWCNPISGHATLYWYQQILGQGPKLLIQFQNNGVVDDSQLPKDRFSAERLKGVDSTLKIQPAKLEDSAVYLCASSLTGTSSYEQYFGPGTRLTVT.

The chain employs TRBV19 and TRBJ1-2; D possibly corresponds to TRBD1 (5 bases). This CDR3 has 15 amino acids. V dropped 7 bases and J dropped 1 base, with 16 bases sitting between them. CDR1 and CDR2 (germline): LNHDA, SQIVND (reference sequence). This CDR3 reads CASTPQADSNYGYTF. CDR3 sequence (DNA): TGTGCCAGTACCCCACAGGCAGACAGTAACTATGGCTACACCTTC.

This chain connects TRBV11-2 to TRBJ2-7; possible D gene TRBD1, 5 bases. This CDR3 has 15 amino acids. Trimming stripped 3 bases from V and 3 bases from J, with 15 bases between. CDR1 is SGHAT and CDR2 is FQNNGV in the germline V gene. The CDR3 DNA follows: TGTGCCAGCAGCTTTTTTCCGACAGCCGTCTACGAGCAGTACTTC. It is translated as CASSFFPTAVYEQYF. Combining the CDR3 with reference TRBV11-2 and TRBJ2-7 gives the whole variable domain EAGVAQSPRYKIIEKRQSVAFWCNPISGHATLYWYQQILGQGPKLLIQFQNNGVVDDSQLPKDRFSAERLKGVDSTLKIQPAKLEDSAVYLCASSFFPTAVYEQYFGPGTRLTVT.

This chain joins TRBV6-2 or TRBV6-3 and TRBJ2-7; possibly TRBD1 or TRBD2 for D (5 bases each). Deletions cut 2 bases from V and 7 bases from J, with 9 bases between. The CDR3 contains 12 residues. Looked up from germline, CDR1 is MNHEY and CDR2 is SVGEGT. The CDR3: CASSYRDGEQYF. DNA for the CDR3: TGTGCCAGCAGTTACAGGGACGGGGAGCAGTACTTC.

This chain connects TRBV5-1 to TRBJ2-5; no reliable D call. CDR1 is SGHRS and CDR2 is YFSETQ in the germline V gene. This CDR3 is 15 amino acids long. The germline V and J ends were trimmed by 4 bases and 0 bases, with 13 bases remaining between them. The CDR3 DNA follows: TGCGCCAGCAGCATGGTGTCGGCGTACCAAGAGACCCAGTACTTC. Translated: CASSMVSAYQETQYF.